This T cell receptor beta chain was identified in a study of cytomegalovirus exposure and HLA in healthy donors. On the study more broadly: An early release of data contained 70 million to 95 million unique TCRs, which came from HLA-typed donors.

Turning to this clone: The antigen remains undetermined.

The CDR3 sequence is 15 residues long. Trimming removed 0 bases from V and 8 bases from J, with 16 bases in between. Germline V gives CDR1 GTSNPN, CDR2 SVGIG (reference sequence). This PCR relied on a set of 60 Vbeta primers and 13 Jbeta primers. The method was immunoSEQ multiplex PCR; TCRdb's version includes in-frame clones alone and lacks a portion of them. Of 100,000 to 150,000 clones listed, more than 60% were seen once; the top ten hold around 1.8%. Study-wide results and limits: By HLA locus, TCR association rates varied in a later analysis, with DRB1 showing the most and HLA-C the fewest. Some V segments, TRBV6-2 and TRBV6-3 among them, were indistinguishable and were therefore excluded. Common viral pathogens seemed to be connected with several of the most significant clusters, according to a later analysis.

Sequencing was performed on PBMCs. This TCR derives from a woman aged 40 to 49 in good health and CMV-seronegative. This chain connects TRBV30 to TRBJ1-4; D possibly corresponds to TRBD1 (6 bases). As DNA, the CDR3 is TGTGCCTGGAGTGTCGGGCCAGGGGTTGGAGAAAAACTGTTTTTT. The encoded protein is CAWSVGPGVGEKLFF.